These 24 T cell receptor beta chains were sequenced from one sample in a study of molecular identifiers for immune sequencing clone quantification (dated by TCRdb to 2016 to 2018). Library method: PCR. Sequencer: NextSeq 500. TCRdb redid the processing of the public reads, applying fastp at Q25 and MiXCR, and retained in-frame beta chains. Each entry merges the rows of one CDR3 protein and shows their most common DNA and genes. The sample table holds 490,000 or so distinct CDR3 sequences, of which roughly 25% were seen once. The ten top clones hold over 0.6% of the sample. The sequenced sample consisted of naive CD8+ T cells from blood, with Jurkat cell RNA spiked in. Interpreted using the paper, the cell subset or site label stands for: FACS-sorted CD8+CD4-CCR7+CD45RA+ naive T cells. These receptors came from a human donor in good health. Some libraries in this study had Jurkat cell RNA spiked in.

The chain combines TRBV7-9 with TRBJ2-1; 10 bases match TRBD2. J lost 8 bases, V lost 3 bases, and 1 base had no gene match. The CDR3 has 13 residues. From germline, CDR1 is SEHNR and CDR2 FQNEAQ (reference sequence). In nucleotides, the CDR3 is TGTGCCAGCAGCTTTAGCGGGAGGTATGAGCAGTTCTTC. This sequence encodes CASSFSGRYEQFF.

This clonotype showed up just a few times. A read error is likely, as this CDR3 ends without the conserved phenylalanine or tryptophan. This CDR3 reads CASGLEMRLGGYTGTQYL. In DNA, the CDR3 is TGTGCTAGTGGTTTGGAGATGAGGTTGGGTGGATATACAGGGACCCAGTACCTC. J is TRBJ2-5 and V is TRBV12-5, with a possible D match to TRBD1 (5 bases). The CDR3 extends over 18 amino acids. Germline V gene sequence: CDR1 LGHNT, CDR2 FRNRAP. V was clipped by 1 base and J by 7 bases, with 25 bases between them.

The rearrangement uses TRBV19 and TRBJ2-3, with TRBD2 identical over 11 bases. Germline assignment: CDR1 LNHDA and CDR2 SQIVND (reference sequence). This CDR3 is built from 16 residues. With 5 bases clipped from V and 0 bases from J, the junction kept 4 bases outside the gene matches. CDR3 in DNA: TGTGCCAGTAGTTCGGGACTAGCGGCTAGCACAGATACGCAGTATTTT. It codes for CASSSGLAASTDTQYF.

The rearrangement uses TRBV28 and TRBJ2-7, with unresolved D. The V and J ends lost 5 bases and 0 bases respectively, with 20 bases between them. The CDR3 is 17 amino acids. CDR1 is MDHEN, CDR2 SYDVKM, per germline. CDR3 region: CASSPHPSRRLSYEQYF. CDR3 sequence (DNA): TGTGCCAGCAGTCCACACCCTTCGCGGCGGCTCTCCTACGAGCAGTACTTC.

This clonotype was counted between two and nine times. The V gene is TRBV27, the J gene TRBJ2-5; 7 nucleotides align to TRBD2. Germline V gives CDR1 MNHEY, CDR2 SMNVEV (reference sequence). The ends lost 3 bases at V and 9 bases at J; junction bases unmatched: 7. The CDR3 spans 13 residues. As DNA, the CDR3 is TGTGCCAGCAGTTTGGGAGTTGGGGGGGCCCAGTACTTC. Translation: CASSLGVGGAQYF.

The chain couples TRBV7-6 to TRBJ2-7; 8 nucleotides align to TRBD1. J lost 7 bases, V lost 8 bases, and 13 bases had no gene match. Germline V CDR1 and CDR2: SGHVS, FNYEAQ. The CDR3 is 14 amino acids. CDR3 nucleotide sequence: TGTGCCAGCGGCCCCAGGATGACAGGGGAAGAGCAGTACTTC. This sequence encodes CASGPRMTGEEQYF.

V usage is TRBV4-3 and J usage is TRBJ2-3, with a weak D call TRBD1 (5 bases). CDR1 is LGHNA, CDR2 YSLEER, per germline. V gave up 3 bases and J gave up 0 bases, with 13 bases separating them. CDR3 length: 16 residues. The CDR3 DNA reads as TGCGCCAGCAGCCAGATGACAGAGACTAGCACAGATACGCAGTATTTT. It translates to CASSQMTETSTDTQYF.

A note on this clonotype: This clone may be a read error of a much larger clone one base away. The chain recombines TRBV4-3 with TRBJ2-7; either TRBD1 or TRBD2 may supply D (5 bases each). The length of the CDR3 is 14 residues. Looked up from germline, CDR1 is LGHNA and CDR2 is YSLEER. Trimming took 4 bases from V and 5 from J, leaving 15 bases between them. In DNA form, the CDR3 reads TGCGCCAGCAGCCGCCGAGGGACGGGCAACGAGCAGTACTTC. Its translation is CASSRRGTGNEQYF.

The V gene is TRBV7-9, the J gene TRBJ1-3, with a tentative D call TRBD1 (5 bases). Deletions cut 6 bases from V and 0 bases from J, with 18 bases between. CDR1 is SEHNR and CDR2 is FQNEAQ in the germline V gene (reference sequence). The CDR3 covers 17 residues. CDR3 coding DNA: TGTGCCAGCAGTGGCCCCGCGGGACTCAGCTCTGGAAACACCATATATTTT. It specifies CASSGPAGLSSGNTIYF.

The rearrangement uses TRBV6-5 and TRBJ1-5, with no clear D. Trimming removed 5 bases from V and 4 bases from J, with 9 bases in between. The CDR3 has 13 residues. The germline V gene has CDR1 MNHEY and CDR2 SVGAGI. For the CDR3, the DNA is TGTGCCAGCAGTACAGAAGAAAATCAGCCCCAGCATTTT. This encodes CASSTEENQPQHF.

This clonotype was picked up a small number of times. This chain connects TRBV24-1 to TRBJ2-1, with a possible D match to TRBD1 (6 bases). V shed 2 bases and J shed 4 bases, with 20 bases lying between them. The germline gives CDR1 KGHDR, CDR2 SFDVKD. The CDR3 extends over 18 amino acids. The CDR3 DNA is TGTGCCACCAGTGATTCACGAACCGGGACAAATCGTTACAATGAGCAGTTCTTC. It translates to CATSDSRTGTNRYNEQFF.

This clonotype showed up just a few times. CDR3 coding DNA: TGTGCCAGCAGCTTAAAAGGGATTGTTGGAGAGACCCAGTACTTC. This gives the protein CASSLKGIVGETQYF. This chain links TRBV13 with TRBJ2-5; D remains unclear. The CDR3 totals 15 residues. Per the germline V gene, CDR1 is PRHDT and CDR2 is FYEKMQ (reference sequence). Trimming shortened V by 2 bases and J by 4 bases, and 14 bases separated the two germline ends.

Ten or more counts support this clonotype. The chain joins TRBV30 to TRBJ2-3, with D tentatively TRBD1 or TRBD2 (5 bases each). The CDR3 has 13 residues. Germline V gives CDR1 GTSNPN, CDR2 SVGIG (reference sequence). Trimming stripped 2 bases from V and 2 bases from J, with 8 bases between. CDR3 coding DNA: TGTGCCTGGAGTAACGGGGCCACAGATACGCAGTATTTT. Protein sequence: CAWSNGATDTQYF.

Regarding this clonotype: This may be a read error: a much more frequent sequence differs by one nucleotide. The rearrangement links TRBV7-2 to TRBJ2-7; 9 nucleotides align to TRBD1. The length of the CDR3 is 14 residues. J gave up 6 bases and V 4 bases, and 7 bases lay outside the gene matches. Per the germline V gene, CDR1 is SGHTA and CDR2 is FQGNSA. The CDR3 sequence is CASSSTGQGCEQYF. The CDR3, as DNA: TGTGCCAGCAGCTCCACGGGACAGGGCTGCGAGCAGTACTTC.

V is TRBV4-3 and J is TRBJ2-7; D gene uncertain. Germline CDR1 and CDR2: LGHNA and YSLEER. The CDR3 consists of 13 residues. V was clipped by 3 bases and J by 5 bases, with 11 bases between them. The CDR3 nucleotides read TGCGCCAGCAGCCAGATTCGGTCGGACGAGCAGTACTTC. Encoded protein: CASSQIRSDEQYF.

This clonotype was detected a few times. This rearrangement joins TRBV5-6 to TRBJ2-5; maybe TRBD1 (5 bases). The germline CDR1 and CDR2 sequences are SGHDT and YYEEEE. V lost 7 bases and J lost 2, with 12 bases in between. The CDR3 spans 13 residues. In DNA form, the CDR3 reads TGTGCCAGCCTTTTGGCAGGGCAAGAGACCCAGTACTTC. Protein sequence: CASLLAGQETQYF.

The table lists this clonotype with a few counts. The CDR3 reads CASSIHGSSGELFF. CDR3 DNA sequence: TGTGCCAGTAGTATCCACGGGTCCTCCGGGGAGCTGTTTTTT. This rearrangement joins TRBV19 to TRBJ2-2, with D uncertain. Trimming shortened V by 3 bases and J by 6 bases, and 11 bases separated the two germline ends. The germline CDR1 and CDR2 sequences are LNHDA and SQIVND (reference sequence). The CDR3 contains 14 residues.

This clonotype was recorded many times. The V and J genes are TRBV12-3 or TRBV12-4 and TRBJ2-7; 7 positions agree with TRBD2. The CDR3 extends over 12 amino acids. Trimming removed 3 bases from V and 7 bases from J; junction bases left unmatched: 3. CDR3 loop: CASSFGGGEQYF. In DNA, the CDR3 is TGTGCCAGCAGTTTCGGGGGAGGGGAGCAGTACTTC.

This clonotype turned up a few times. The chain couples TRBV24-1 to TRBJ2-5, with D hard to call. The germline V gene encodes CDR1 KGHDR and CDR2 SFDVKD. Trimming pared 3 bases from V and 4 bases from J, leaving 11 bases between. CDR3 length equals 14 residues. The CDR3 nucleotides read TGTGCCACCAGTGATCTCGCAGGCCCAGAGACCCAGTACTTC. Translated, it gives CATSDLAGPETQYF.

As for this clonotype: A read error may be the cause here, since a much bigger clone is one base away. The chain joins TRBV7-9 to TRBJ1-5; no clear D. The CDR3 extends over 14 amino acids. V dropped 7 bases and J dropped 4 bases, with 14 bases sitting between them. Germline assignment: CDR1 SEHNR and CDR2 FQNEAQ (reference sequence). This CDR3 is CASKAPGLNQPQHF. The DNA for the CDR3 is TGTGCCAGCAAAGCTCCGGGTCTTAATCAGCCCCAGCATTTT.

Notes on this clonotype: This clone may be a read error of a much larger clone one base away. The chain combines TRBV6-5 with TRBJ1-1; D uncertain. CDR3 length equals 17 residues. The V gene's germline CDR1 is MNHEY and CDR2 SVGAGI. Trimming left V 3 bases short and J 10 bases short, with 27 bases between. CDR3 residues: CASSYFSVVSGVGRAFF. The CDR3, as DNA: TGTGCCAGCAGTTATTTCTCAGTGGTCTCGGGCGTCGGTCGAGCTTTCTTT.

For this clonotype: Germline is not matched at one junction end, which may reflect a read error. The chain carries TRBV27 and TRBJ1-2; possible D gene TRBD1, 5 bases. Per germline, CDR1 MNHEY and CDR2 SMNVEV (reference sequence). This CDR3 comprises 16 residues. The CDR3 is CAGSPLPPGYEGGYTF. The CDR3 bases are TGTGCCGGCAGTCCCCTCCCCCCAGGGTACGAAGGTGGCTACACCTTC.

Remarks on this clonotype: One end of the junction fails to match germline, which may point to a read error. The chain is built from TRBV7-9 and TRBJ2-7, with TRBD2 matching 7 bases. Looked up from germline, CDR1 is SEHNR and CDR2 is FQNEAQ (reference sequence). This CDR3 is built from 15 residues. The CDR3 bases are TGTGCCGGCAGCCGCAGCGGGGCCAACTCCTACGAGCAGTACTTC. Its protein product is CAGSRSGANSYEQYF. Filled out from reference TRBV7-9 and TRBJ2-7, the complete variable domain reads DTGVSQNPRHKITKRGQNVTFRCDPISEHNRLYWYRQTLGQGPEFLTYFQNEAQLEKSRLLSDRFSAERPKGSFSTLEIQRTEQGDSAMYLCAGSRSGANSYEQYFGPGTRLTVT.

The rearrangement joins TRBV19 to TRBJ1-5, with D possibly TRBD1 on 6 matching bases. V was shortened by 5 bases and J by 6 bases, with 17 bases between the two germline ends. The CDR3 runs to 15 residues. CDR1 is LNHDA, CDR2 SQIVND, per germline (reference sequence). As DNA, the CDR3 is TGTGCCAGTAGTGTTACAGGGTTCTCGGGTCAGCCCCAGCATTTT. Its protein is CASSVTGFSGQPQHF.